The 26 T cell receptor beta chains below all came from one sample that was sequenced in a study of blood T cell repertoires in COVID-19. Profiled with immunoSEQ multiplex PCR; TCRdb holds only in-frame clones, not every one. The data hold under 250,000 clones, with less than 90% observed a single time. The sample comprised peripheral blood. These receptors originate from a woman aged 60-70 years who had recovered from COVID-19.

The chain links TRBV6-2 or TRBV6-3 to TRBJ2-7; TRBD1 aligns across 9 bases. CDR1 MNHEY and CDR2 SVGEGT come from the germline V gene. The CDR3 loop spans 15 amino acids. The junction had 10 bases not matched to a gene; V was cut back by 5 bases and J by 5 bases. The CDR3 region is CASSVSGTGSHEQYF. CDR3 DNA: TGTGCCAGCAGTGTCTCCGGGACAGGGAGCCACGAGCAGTACTTC.

The J gene is TRBJ1-5, the V gene TRBV3-1 (or the pseudogene TRBV3-2), with 9 bases that match TRBD1. Germline loops: CDR1 LGHDT, CDR2 YNNKEL (reference sequence). This CDR3 spans 18 amino acids. The ends lost 1 base at V and 0 bases at J; junction bases unmatched: 7. The CDR3 sequence: CASSQGDRASSSNQPQHF. In DNA form, the CDR3 reads TGTGCCAGCAGCCAAGGGGACAGGGCTTCGTCTAGCAATCAGCCCCAGCATTTT.

This chain links TRBV2 with TRBJ1-1; D remains unclear. Germline CDR1 is SNHLY and CDR2 is FYNNEI. The CDR3 sequence is 14 residues long. Trimming shortened V by 3 bases and J by 5 bases, and 13 bases separated the two germline ends. The CDR3 region has the DNA TGTGCCAGCAGTGACCCGACACGTGGGACTGAAGCTTTCTTT. Translated: CASSDPTRGTEAFF. Drawing the rest from reference TRBV2 and TRBJ1-1, the complete variable domain is EPEVTQTPSHQVTQMGQEVILRCVPISNHLYFYWYRQILGQKVEFLVSFYNNEISEKSEIFDDQFSVERPDGSNFTLKIRSTKLEDSAMYFCASSDPTRGTEAFFGQGTRLTVV.

This clone came up a few times. V and J are TRBV7-9 and TRBJ1-3; D is ambiguous. CDR1 and CDR2 from the germline V gene are SEHNR and FQNEAQ (reference sequence). Trimming shortened V by 7 bases and J by 3 bases, and 16 bases separated the two germline ends. The CDR3 sequence is 15 residues long. This chain's CDR3 is CASTESGEGGNTIYF. As DNA, the CDR3 is TGTGCCAGCACCGAGAGCGGGGAGGGTGGAAACACCATATATTTT.

V and J are TRBV5-1 and TRBJ1-1; D possibly corresponds to TRBD1 (5 bases). Germline CDR1 is SGHRS and CDR2 is YFSETQ. Trimming stripped 2 bases from V and 1 base from J, with 9 bases between. The CDR3 is 14 amino acids. The CDR3 here is CASSFTTGNTEAFF. The CDR3 coding sequence is TGCGCCAGCAGCTTTACTACAGGGAACACTGAAGCTTTCTTT. The variable domain in full, completed from reference TRBV5-1 and TRBJ1-1, reads KAGVTQTPRYLIKTRGQQVTLSCSPISGHRSVSWYQQTPGQGLQFLFEYFSETQRNKGNFPGRFSGRQFSNSRSEMNVSTLELGDSALYLCASSFTTGNTEAFFGQGTRLTVV.

The chain uses TRBV30 and TRBJ2-7; 15 bases align to TRBD2. This CDR3 contains 15 residues. With V trimmed by 5 bases and J by 7 bases, 9 bases remained unmatched. Germline V lookup: CDR1 GTSNPN, CDR2 SVGIG (reference sequence). Here the CDR3 reads CAWARTSGGAGEQYF. The CDR3 DNA sequence: TGTGCCTGGGCCCGGACTAGCGGGGGGGCGGGGGAGCAGTACTTC.

This clone occurred a few times. The gene calls are TRBV12-3 or TRBV12-4 and TRBJ2-1; D might be TRBD1 (5 bases). The CDR3 covers 12 residues. Trimming took 4 bases from V and 7 from J, leaving 8 bases between them. The CDR3 reads CASSSQGNEQFF. The CDR3 DNA is TGTGCCAGCAGTTCCCAGGGTAATGAGCAGTTCTTC.

The chain joins TRBV29-1 to TRBJ1-1; 7 nucleotides match TRBD1. V lost 3 bases to trimming and J lost 0 bases; unmatched junction nucleotides: 1. The CDR3 is 13 residues long. The germline CDR1 and CDR2 sequences are SQVTM and ANQGSEA. CDR3 loop: CSVETGMNTEAFF. CDR3 nucleotide sequence: TGCAGCGTTGAGACAGGGATGAACACTGAAGCTTTCTTT.

The J gene is TRBJ1-5, the V gene TRBV7-3; D ambiguous. Deletions cut 1 base from V and 4 bases from J, with 5 bases between. Germline V gives CDR1 SGHTA, CDR2 FQGTGA. The CDR3 spans 13 residues. The CDR3 is CASSLRANQPQHF. The CDR3 region has the DNA TGTGCCAGCAGCTTAAGGGCAAATCAGCCCCAGCATTTT.

The chain uses TRBV27 and TRBJ2-1; possible D gene TRBD1, 5 bases. The CDR3 has 14 residues. Trimming removed 6 bases from V and 7 bases from J, with 16 bases in between. Germline CDR1 is MNHEY and CDR2 is SMNVEV (reference sequence). CDR3 loop: CASSLGQLGNEQFF. CDR3 in DNA: TGTGCCAGCAGCCTGGGGCAGTTGGGGAATGAGCAGTTCTTC.

The rearrangement joins TRBV30 to TRBJ1-1, with TRBD1 as a possible D gene (5 bases). V shed 2 bases and J shed 10 bases, with 11 bases lying between them. This CDR3 region has 11 residues. Germline V gene lookup returns CDR1 GTSNPN and CDR2 SVGIG (reference sequence). The CDR3, as DNA: TGTGCCTGGAGTTCCCGACAGACAGCTTTCTTT. Translating it yields CAWSSRQTAFF.

The chain uses TRBV18 and TRBJ2-2, with TRBD2 as a possible D gene (5 bases). The CDR3 contains 13 residues. The V end was cut by 10 bases, the J end by 5 bases, with 14 bases between. The germline gives CDR1 KGHSH, CDR2 LQKENI. As DNA, the CDR3 is TGTGCCACCCCCCTCCGGGGAACCGGGGAGCTGTTTTTT. The encoded protein is CATPLRGTGELFF.

In regard to this clone: Distinct nucleotide sequences in the sample also encode this CDR3. The chain has TRBV11-2 and TRBJ2-7, with TRBD2 matching over 12 bases. Trimming removed 5 bases from V and 0 bases from J; junction bases left unmatched: 2. This CDR3 region has 15 residues. The germline gives CDR1 SGHAT, CDR2 FQNNGV. The DNA for the CDR3 is TGTGCCAGCAGCACTAGCGGGGGGTTCTCCTACGAGCAGTACTTC. It yields the protein CASSTSGGFSYEQYF. The full variable domain, with the rest looked up from reference TRBV11-2 and TRBJ2-7, is EAGVAQSPRYKIIEKRQSVAFWCNPISGHATLYWYQQILGQGPKLLIQFQNNGVVDDSQLPKDRFSAERLKGVDSTLKIQPAKLEDSAVYLCASSTSGGFSYEQYFGPGTRLTVT.

In nucleotides, the CDR3 is TGTGCCAGCAGCCAAGGGCAGGGCGGCACCGGGGAGCTGTTTTTT. As protein: CASSQGQGGTGELFF. The gene calls are TRBV4-2 and TRBJ2-2; D possibly corresponds to TRBD1 (5 bases). The V gene lost 1 base and the J gene lost 4 bases, with 10 bases spanning the gap. The CDR3 is 15 residues long. Germline V gene data show CDR1 as LGHNA and CDR2 as YNFKEQ.

In its sample, this clone was seen once. The CDR3 DNA sequence: TGTGCCAGCAGTACGGGGGGGCTACTGAACACTGAAGCTTTCTTT. Translation: CASSTGGLLNTEAFF. This chain joins TRBV6-5 and TRBJ1-1; D might be TRBD1 (6 bases). Germline V lookup: CDR1 MNHEY, CDR2 SVGAGI. The CDR3 is made up of 15 amino acids. The V gene lost 5 bases and the J gene lost 0 bases, with 13 bases spanning the gap.

This clone was seen at least ten times. J is TRBJ1-1 and V is TRBV7-3; 8 bases fit TRBD1. Germline loops: CDR1 SGHTA, CDR2 FQGTGA. Trimming removed 5 bases from V and 7 bases from J; junction bases left unmatched: 6. This CDR3 region has 13 residues. CDR3 DNA: TGTGCCAGCAGCAGAGGGACAGGACTTGAAGCTTTCTTT. Protein product: CASSRGTGLEAFF.

V gene TRBV3-1 (or the pseudogene TRBV3-2) combines with J gene TRBJ1-2, with D tentatively TRBD1 (5 bases). V was clipped by 3 bases and J by 0 bases, with 11 bases between them. This CDR3 region has 15 residues. CDR1 and CDR2 from the germline V gene are LGHDT and YNNKEL (reference sequence). CDR3: CASSHRAASNYGYTF. Written as DNA, the CDR3 is TGTGCCAGCAGCCACAGGGCGGCCTCTAACTATGGCTACACCTTC.

The J gene is TRBJ1-6, the V gene TRBV7-8; 10 bases line up with TRBD1. This CDR3 spans 14 amino acids. V lost 3 bases, J lost 10 bases, and 3 bases stayed unmatched. The V gene's germline CDR1 is SGHVS and CDR2 FQNEAQ. The DNA for the CDR3 is TGTGCCAGCAGCTTGGACAGGGGGGTATCACCCCTCCACTTT. It yields the protein CASSLDRGVSPLHF. Supplemented by reference TRBV7-8 and TRBJ1-6, the full variable domain reads GAGVSQSPRYKVAKRGQDVALRCDPISGHVSLFWYQQALGQGPEFLTYFQNEAQLDKSGLPSDRFFAERPEGSVSTLKIQRTQQEDSAVYLCASSLDRGVSPLHFGNGTRLTVT.

This chain connects TRBV3-1 (or the pseudogene TRBV3-2) to TRBJ2-5, with D perhaps TRBD2 (6 bases). The length of the CDR3 is 12 residues. Trimming took off 4 bases at V and 5 bases at J, with 8 bases between the two ends. In germline, CDR1 is LGHDT, CDR2 YNNKEL (reference sequence). DNA for the CDR3: TGTGCCAGCAGCCTACGGGGGGAGACCCAGTACTTC. It translates to CASSLRGETQYF.

The table lists this clone with a few counts. The chain joins TRBV6-6 to TRBJ2-7, with no clear D. CDR1 MNHNY and CDR2 SVGAGI come from the germline V gene (reference sequence). Trimming shortened V by 8 bases and J by 2 bases, and 13 bases separated the two germline ends. The CDR3 extends over 13 amino acids. CDR3 nucleotides: TGTGCCAGCCGTTGGTCAGACACCTACGAGCAGTACTTC. It yields the protein CASRWSDTYEQYF.

V is TRBV30 and J is TRBJ2-5; TRBD2 agrees at 8 bases. Losses at the gene ends were 5 bases for V and 2 bases for J; bases not matched to a gene: 10. The length of the CDR3 is 15 residues. CDR1 and CDR2 (germline): GTSNPN, SVGIG (reference sequence). Here the CDR3 DNA reads TGTGCCTGGGACTCCCCGGGACTAGGGCAAGAGACCCAGTACTTC. Translated, it gives CAWDSPGLGQETQYF.

This rearrangement joins TRBV20-1 to TRBJ2-7, with D tentatively TRBD1 (6 bases). Trimming stripped 6 bases from V and 6 bases from J, with 12 bases between. This CDR3 has 11 amino acids. Germline loops: CDR1 DFQATT, CDR2 SNEGSKA (reference sequence). In DNA form, the CDR3 reads TGCAGTGCGTATGGGACACTCGAGCAGTACTTC. Protein: CSAYGTLEQYF.

The chain joins TRBV30 to TRBJ2-5; possible D gene TRBD1, 6 bases. Trimming took off 0 bases at V and 3 bases at J, with 11 bases between the two ends. This CDR3 contains 14 residues. Germline V gene data show CDR1 as GTSNPN and CDR2 as SVGIG (reference sequence). CDR3 in amino acids: CAWSVAGVKETQYF. CDR3 nucleotide sequence: TGTGCCTGGAGTGTAGCAGGGGTAAAAGAGACCCAGTACTTC. The entire variable domain, with the rest obtained from reference TRBV30 and TRBJ2-5, is as follows: SQTIHQWPATLVQPVGSPLSLECTVEGTSNPNLYWYRQAAGRGLQLLFYSVGIGQISSEVPQNLSASRPQDRQFILSSKKLLLSDSGFYLCAWSVAGVKETQYFGPGTRLLVL.

The genes are TRBV9 and TRBJ1-1, with TRBD1 matching 11 bases. Per germline, CDR1 SGDLS and CDR2 YYNGEE. V lost 1 base to trimming and J lost 6 bases; unmatched junction nucleotides: 5. This CDR3 has 15 amino acids. The CDR3 spells CASSVQMDRGPEAFF. The CDR3 DNA sequence: TGTGCCAGCAGCGTACAAATGGACAGGGGGCCTGAAGCTTTCTTT.

DNA for the CDR3: TGCAGTGCTAGTCGATCGGCCGGCGGTGGCTACACCTTC. Encoded protein: CSASRSAGGGYTF. The chain links TRBV20-1 to TRBJ1-2, with D hard to call. Trimming took off 3 bases at V and 7 bases at J, with 15 bases between the two ends. Germline V lookup: CDR1 DFQATT, CDR2 SNEGSKA (reference sequence). The CDR3 length is 13 residues.

The V gene is TRBV4-1, the J gene TRBJ2-1; the D gene is possibly TRBD2 (6 bases). Trimming removed 5 bases at V and 9 bases at J, with 8 bases between. This CDR3 has 11 amino acids. Looked up from germline, CDR1 is MGHRA and CDR2 is YSYEKL. The CDR3 is CASSVGGEQFF. Here the CDR3 DNA reads TGCGCCAGCAGCGTGGGGGGTGAGCAGTTCTTC.